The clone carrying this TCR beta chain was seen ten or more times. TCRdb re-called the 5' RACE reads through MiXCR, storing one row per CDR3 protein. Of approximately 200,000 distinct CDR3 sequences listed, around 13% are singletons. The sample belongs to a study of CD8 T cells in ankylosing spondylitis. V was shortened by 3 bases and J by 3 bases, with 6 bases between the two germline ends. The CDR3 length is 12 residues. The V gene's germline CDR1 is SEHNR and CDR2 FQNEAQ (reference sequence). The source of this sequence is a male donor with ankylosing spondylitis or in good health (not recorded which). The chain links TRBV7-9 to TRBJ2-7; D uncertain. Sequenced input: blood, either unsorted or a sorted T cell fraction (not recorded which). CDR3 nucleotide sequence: TGTGCCAGCAGCTTCGTCAGCTACGAGCAGTACTTC. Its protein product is CASSFVSYEQYF.